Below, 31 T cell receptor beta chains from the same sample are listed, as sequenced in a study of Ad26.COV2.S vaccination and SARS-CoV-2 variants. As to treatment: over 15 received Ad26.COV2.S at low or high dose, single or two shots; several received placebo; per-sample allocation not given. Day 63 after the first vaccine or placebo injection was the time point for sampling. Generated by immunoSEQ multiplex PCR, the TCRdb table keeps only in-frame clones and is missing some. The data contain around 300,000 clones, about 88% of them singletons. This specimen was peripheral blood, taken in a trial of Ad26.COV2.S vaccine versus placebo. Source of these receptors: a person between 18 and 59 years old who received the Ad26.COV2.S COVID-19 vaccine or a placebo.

This chain's CDR3 is CAWSVLGRGDTF. The CDR3 coding sequence is TGTGCCTGGAGTGTTCTAGGCAGGGGGGACACCTTC. This chain uses TRBV30 with TRBJ1-2; 7 nucleotides align to TRBD1. There are 12 residues in the CDR3. V shed 0 bases and J 12 bases; nucleotides not matched to a gene: 7. Germline values: CDR1 GTSNPN, CDR2 SVGIG (reference sequence).

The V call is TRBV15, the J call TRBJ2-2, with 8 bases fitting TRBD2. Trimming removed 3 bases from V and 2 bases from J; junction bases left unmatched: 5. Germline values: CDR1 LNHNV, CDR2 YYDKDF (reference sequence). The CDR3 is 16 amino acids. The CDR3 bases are TGTGCCACCAGCAGTGGAGTAGCGGGAAACACCGGGGAGCTGTTTTTT. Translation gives CATSSGVAGNTGELFF.

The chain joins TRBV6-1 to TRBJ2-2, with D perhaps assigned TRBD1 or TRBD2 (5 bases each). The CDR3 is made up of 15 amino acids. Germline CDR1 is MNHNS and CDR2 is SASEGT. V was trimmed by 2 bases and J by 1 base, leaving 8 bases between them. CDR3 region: CASSEQGRNTGELFF. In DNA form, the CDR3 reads TGTGCCAGCAGTGAACAGGGACGGAACACCGGGGAGCTGTTTTTT.

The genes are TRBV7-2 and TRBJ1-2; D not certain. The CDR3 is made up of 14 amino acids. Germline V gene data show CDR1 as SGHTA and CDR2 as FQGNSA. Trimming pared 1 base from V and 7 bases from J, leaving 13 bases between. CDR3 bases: TGTGCCAGCAGCTTAGGGTCCCCGCGATTTGGCTACACCTTC. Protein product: CASSLGSPRFGYTF.

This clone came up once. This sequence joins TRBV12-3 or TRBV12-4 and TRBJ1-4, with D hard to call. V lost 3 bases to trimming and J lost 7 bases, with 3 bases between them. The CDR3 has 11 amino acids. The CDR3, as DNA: TGTGCCAGCAGTTTTGCTGAAAAACTGTTTTTT. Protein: CASSFAEKLFF.

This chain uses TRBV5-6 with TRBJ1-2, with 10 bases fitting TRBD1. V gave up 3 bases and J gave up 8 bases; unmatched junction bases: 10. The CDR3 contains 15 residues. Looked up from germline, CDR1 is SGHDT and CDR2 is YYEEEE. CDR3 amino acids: CASSSIDRGRKGYTF. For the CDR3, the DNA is TGTGCCAGCAGCTCTATCGACAGGGGGCGGAAGGGCTACACCTTC.

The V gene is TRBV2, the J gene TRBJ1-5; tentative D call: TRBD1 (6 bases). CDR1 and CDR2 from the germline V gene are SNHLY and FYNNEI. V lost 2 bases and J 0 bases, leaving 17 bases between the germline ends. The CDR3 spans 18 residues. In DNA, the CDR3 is TGTGCCAGCAGTGAATACGGGGGCCTTCTCTATAGCAATCAGCCCCAGCATTTT. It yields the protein CASSEYGGLLYSNQPQHF.

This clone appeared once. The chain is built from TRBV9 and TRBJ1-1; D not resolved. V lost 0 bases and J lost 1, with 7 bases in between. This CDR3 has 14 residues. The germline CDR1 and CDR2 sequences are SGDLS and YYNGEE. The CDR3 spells CASSVVSGNTEAFF. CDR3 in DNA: TGTGCCAGCAGCGTAGTTAGTGGGAACACTGAAGCTTTCTTT.

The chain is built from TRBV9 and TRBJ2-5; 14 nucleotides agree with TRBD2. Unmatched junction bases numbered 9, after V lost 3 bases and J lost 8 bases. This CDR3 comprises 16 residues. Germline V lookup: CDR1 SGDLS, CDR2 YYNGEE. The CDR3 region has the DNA TGTGCCAGCAGCGCCCGACCGGGACTAGCGGGAGAAACCCAGTACTTC. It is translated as CASSARPGLAGETQYF.

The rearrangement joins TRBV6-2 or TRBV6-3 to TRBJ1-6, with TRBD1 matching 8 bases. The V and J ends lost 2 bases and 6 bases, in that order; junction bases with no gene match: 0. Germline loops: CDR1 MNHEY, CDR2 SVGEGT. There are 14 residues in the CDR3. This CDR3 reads CASSYQGANSPLHF. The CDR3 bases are TGTGCCAGCAGTTACCAGGGGGCTAATTCACCCCTCCACTTT.

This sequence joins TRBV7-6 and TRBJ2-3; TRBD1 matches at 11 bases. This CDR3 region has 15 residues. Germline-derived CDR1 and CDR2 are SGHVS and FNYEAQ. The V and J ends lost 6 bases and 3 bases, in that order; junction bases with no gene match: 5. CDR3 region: CASRGDRGSTDTQYF. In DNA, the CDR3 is TGTGCCAGCAGGGGGGACAGGGGGAGTACAGATACGCAGTATTTT.

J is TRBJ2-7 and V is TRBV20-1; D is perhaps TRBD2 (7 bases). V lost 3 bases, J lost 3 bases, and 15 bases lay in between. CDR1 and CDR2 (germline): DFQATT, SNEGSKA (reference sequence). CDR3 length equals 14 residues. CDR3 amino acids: CSASAGAGVYEQYF. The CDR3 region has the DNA TGCAGTGCTAGTGCGGGGGCGGGAGTCTACGAGCAGTACTTC.

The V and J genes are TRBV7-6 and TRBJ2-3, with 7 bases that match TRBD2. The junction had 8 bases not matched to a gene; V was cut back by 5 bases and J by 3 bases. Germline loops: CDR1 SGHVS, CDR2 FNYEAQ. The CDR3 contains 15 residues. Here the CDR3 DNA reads TGTGCCAGCAGCATCATAACTAGCGAGACAGATACGCAGTATTTT. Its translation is CASSIITSETDTQYF. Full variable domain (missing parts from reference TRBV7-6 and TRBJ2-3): GAGVSQSPRYKVTKRGQDVALRCDPISGHVSLYWYRQALGQGPEFLTYFNYEAQQDKSGLPNDRFSAERPEGSISTLTIQRTEQRDSAMYRCASSIITSETDTQYFGPGTRLTVL.

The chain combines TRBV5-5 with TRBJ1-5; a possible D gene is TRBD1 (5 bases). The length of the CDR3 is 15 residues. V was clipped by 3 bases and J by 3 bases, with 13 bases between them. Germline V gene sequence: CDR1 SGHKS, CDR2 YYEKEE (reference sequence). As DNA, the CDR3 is TGTGCCAGCAGCTCCAGGGTGGGGATCAATCAGCCCCAGCATTTT. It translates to CASSSRVGINQPQHF.

The CDR3 spells CASSAVDRGSYGYTF. The CDR3 DNA follows: TGTGCCAGCAGCGCGGTCGACAGGGGATCCTATGGCTACACCTTC. The rearrangement links TRBV9 to TRBJ1-2, with 8 bases lining up with TRBD1. V trimming: 3 bases; J trimming: 4 bases; junction bases outside the gene matches: 8. This CDR3 region has 15 residues. Germline V gene lookup returns CDR1 SGDLS and CDR2 YYNGEE.

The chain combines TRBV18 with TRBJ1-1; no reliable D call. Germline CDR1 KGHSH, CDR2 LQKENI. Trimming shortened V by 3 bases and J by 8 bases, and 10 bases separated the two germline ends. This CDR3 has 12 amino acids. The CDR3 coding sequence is TGTGCCAGCTCACCTTCGGGGAAGGAAGCTTTCTTT. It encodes CASSPSGKEAFF.

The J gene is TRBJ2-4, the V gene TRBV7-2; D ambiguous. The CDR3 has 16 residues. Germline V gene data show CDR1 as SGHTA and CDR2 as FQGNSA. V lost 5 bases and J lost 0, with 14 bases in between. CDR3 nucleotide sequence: TGTGCCAGCAGCCTTCGGCCGAGCCGAGCCAAAAACATTCAGTACTTC. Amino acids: CASSLRPSRAKNIQYF.

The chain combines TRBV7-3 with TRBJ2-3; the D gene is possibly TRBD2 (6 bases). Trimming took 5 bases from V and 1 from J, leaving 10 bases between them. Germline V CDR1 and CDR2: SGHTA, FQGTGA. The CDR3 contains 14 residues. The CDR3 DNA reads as TGTGCCAGCAGCCCAACGGGGGGCACAGATACGCAGTATTTT. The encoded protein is CASSPTGGTDTQYF.

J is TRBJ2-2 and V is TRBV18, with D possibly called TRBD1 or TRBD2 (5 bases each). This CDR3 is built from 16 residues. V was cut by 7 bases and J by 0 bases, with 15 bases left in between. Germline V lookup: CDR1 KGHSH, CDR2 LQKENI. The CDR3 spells CASFSGTTANTGELFF. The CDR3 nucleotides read TGTGCCAGCTTTTCCGGGACCACCGCGAACACCGGGGAGCTGTTTTTT.

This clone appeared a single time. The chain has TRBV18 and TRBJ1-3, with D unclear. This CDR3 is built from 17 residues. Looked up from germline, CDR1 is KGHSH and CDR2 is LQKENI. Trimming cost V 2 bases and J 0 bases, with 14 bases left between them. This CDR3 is CASSPDLRRYSGNTIYF. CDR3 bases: TGTGCCAGCTCACCAGATCTCAGACGCTACTCTGGAAACACCATATATTTT.

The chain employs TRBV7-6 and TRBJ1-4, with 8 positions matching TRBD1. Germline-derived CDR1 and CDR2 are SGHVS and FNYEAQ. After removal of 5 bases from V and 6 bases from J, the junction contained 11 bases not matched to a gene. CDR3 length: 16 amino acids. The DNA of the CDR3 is TGTGCCAGCAGCCCTAAGACAGGGGAAGGCTATGAAAAACTGTTTTTT. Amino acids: CASSPKTGEGYEKLFF.

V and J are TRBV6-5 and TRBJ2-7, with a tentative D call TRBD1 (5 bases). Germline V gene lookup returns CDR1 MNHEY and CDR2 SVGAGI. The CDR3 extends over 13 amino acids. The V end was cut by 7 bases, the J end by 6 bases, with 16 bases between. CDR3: CASKSAGLGEQYF. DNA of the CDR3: TGTGCCAGCAAGAGCGCAGGGCTGGGCGAGCAGTACTTC.

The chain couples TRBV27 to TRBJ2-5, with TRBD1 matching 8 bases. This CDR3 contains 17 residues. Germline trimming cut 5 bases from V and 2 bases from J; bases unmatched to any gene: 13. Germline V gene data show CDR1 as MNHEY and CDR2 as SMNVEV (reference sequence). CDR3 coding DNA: TGTGCCAGCAGTCCCCGACTGCAGGGGGCAGGGCAAGAGACCCAGTACTTC. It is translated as CASSPRLQGAGQETQYF.

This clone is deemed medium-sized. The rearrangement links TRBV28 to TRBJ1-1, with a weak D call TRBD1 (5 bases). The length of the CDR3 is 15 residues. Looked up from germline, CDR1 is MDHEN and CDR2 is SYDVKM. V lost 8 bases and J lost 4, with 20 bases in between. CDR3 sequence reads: CASVGSKGQGTEAFF. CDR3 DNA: TGTGCCAGCGTTGGGTCCAAGGGGCAAGGCACTGAAGCTTTCTTT.

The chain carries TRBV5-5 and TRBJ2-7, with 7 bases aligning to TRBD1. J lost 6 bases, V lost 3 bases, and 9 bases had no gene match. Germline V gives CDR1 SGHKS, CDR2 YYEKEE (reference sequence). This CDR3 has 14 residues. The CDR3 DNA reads TGTGCCAGCAGCTGGACAGGCGATTTGGCCGAGCAGTACTTC. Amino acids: CASSWTGDLAEQYF.

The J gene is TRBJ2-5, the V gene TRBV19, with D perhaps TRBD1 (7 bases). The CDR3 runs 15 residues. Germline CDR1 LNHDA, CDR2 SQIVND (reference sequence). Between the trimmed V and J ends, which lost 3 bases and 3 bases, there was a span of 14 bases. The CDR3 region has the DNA TGTGCCAGTAGTATCGGGGGCAGGGGGAAAGAGACCCAGTACTTC. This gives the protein CASSIGGRGKETQYF.

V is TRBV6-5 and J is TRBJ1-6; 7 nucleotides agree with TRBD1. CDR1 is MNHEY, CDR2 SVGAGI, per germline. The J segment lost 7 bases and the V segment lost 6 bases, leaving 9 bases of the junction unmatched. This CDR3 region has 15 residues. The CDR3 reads CASSVARQGNSPLHF. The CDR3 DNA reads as TGTGCCAGCAGCGTCGCCAGACAGGGCAATTCACCCCTCCACTTT.

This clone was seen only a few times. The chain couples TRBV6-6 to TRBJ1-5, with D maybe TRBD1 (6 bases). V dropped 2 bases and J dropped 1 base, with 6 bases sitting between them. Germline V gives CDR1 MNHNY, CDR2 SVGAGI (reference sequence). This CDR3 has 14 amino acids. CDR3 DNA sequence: TGTGCCAGCAGTTACCAGGGGAGCAATCAGCCCCAGCATTTT. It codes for CASSYQGSNQPQHF.

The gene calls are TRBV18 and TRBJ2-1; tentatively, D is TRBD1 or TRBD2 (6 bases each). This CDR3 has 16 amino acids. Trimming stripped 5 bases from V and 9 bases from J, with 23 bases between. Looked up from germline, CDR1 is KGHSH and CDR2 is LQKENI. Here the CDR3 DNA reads TGTGCCAGCTCATCAACGCCGGGGGACATGCGCGGTGAGCAGTTCTTC. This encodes CASSSTPGDMRGEQFF.

The CDR3 here is CAWSGGEGRRKLFF. Here the CDR3 DNA reads TGTGCCTGGAGCGGAGGAGAGGGTAGGAGGAAACTGTTTTTT. The rearrangement joins TRBV30 to TRBJ1-4; no clear D gene. Trimming took 3 bases from V and 11 from J, leaving 19 bases between them. The length of the CDR3 is 14 residues. Germline CDR1 GTSNPN, CDR2 SVGIG (reference sequence).

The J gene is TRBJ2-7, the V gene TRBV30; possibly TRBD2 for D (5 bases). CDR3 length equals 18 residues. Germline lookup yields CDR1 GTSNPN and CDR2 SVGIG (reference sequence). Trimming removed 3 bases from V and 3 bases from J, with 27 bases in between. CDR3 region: CAWSPSGILESAYYEQYF. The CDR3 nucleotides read TGTGCCTGGAGCCCCTCGGGGATTCTGGAGTCGGCTTACTACGAGCAGTACTTC. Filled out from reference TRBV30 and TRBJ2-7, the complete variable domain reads SQTIHQWPATLVQPVGSPLSLECTVEGTSNPNLYWYRQAAGRGLQLLFYSVGIGQISSEVPQNLSASRPQDRQFILSSKKLLLSDSGFYLCAWSPSGILESAYYEQYFGPGTRLTVT.